The T cell receptor (beta chain) under discussion was sequenced for a study of cytomegalovirus exposure and HLA in healthy donors. CDR1 is LNHDA and CDR2 is SQIVND in the germline V gene (reference sequence). V trimming: 2 bases; J trimming: 1 base; junction bases outside the gene matches: 1. The CDR3 runs 14 residues. Study observations and caveats: It was likely that a cluster of highly shared sequence variants was a sequencing artifact. In a later analysis, at a false discovery rate of 0.05, 16,951 TCR beta sequences matched HLA alleles.

PCR used 60 Vbeta primers and 13 Jbeta primers. Per the authors' pipeline: In a later analysis, of around 83 million unique beta chains, about 10 million appeared in at least two donors. Some clones are missing from TCRdb's copy, which holds only in-frame ones; the method was immunoSEQ multiplex PCR. That table is the source of V, J and clone size, and D and trimming were worked out from the DNA. The sample shows about 34,000 clones, approximately 82% of them seen only once. The count of this clone is one. Antigen: not known. The rearrangement uses TRBV19 and TRBJ1-1, with TRBD1 matching 7 bases. This receptor was obtained from a woman younger than 35 in good health and CMV-seropositive. The specimen was PBMCs. CDR3 in amino acids: CASSIRTGNTEAFF. As DNA, the CDR3 is TGTGCCAGTAGTATACGGACAGGGAACACTGAAGCTTTCTTT.